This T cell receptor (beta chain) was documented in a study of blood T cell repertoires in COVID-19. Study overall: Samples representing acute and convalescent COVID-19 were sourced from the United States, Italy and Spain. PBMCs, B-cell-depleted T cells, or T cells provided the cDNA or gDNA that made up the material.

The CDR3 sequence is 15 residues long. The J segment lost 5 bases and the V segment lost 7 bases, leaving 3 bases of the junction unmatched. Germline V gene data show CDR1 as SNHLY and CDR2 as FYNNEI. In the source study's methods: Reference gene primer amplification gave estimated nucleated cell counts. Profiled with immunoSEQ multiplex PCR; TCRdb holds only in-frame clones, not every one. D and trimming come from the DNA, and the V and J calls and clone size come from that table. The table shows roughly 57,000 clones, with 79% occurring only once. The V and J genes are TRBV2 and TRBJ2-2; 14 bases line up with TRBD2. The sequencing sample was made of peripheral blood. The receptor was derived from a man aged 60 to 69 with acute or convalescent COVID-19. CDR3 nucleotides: TGTGCCAGCAAAAGGACTAGCGGGGGGACCGGGGAGCTGTTTTTT. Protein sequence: CASKRTSGGTGELFF.